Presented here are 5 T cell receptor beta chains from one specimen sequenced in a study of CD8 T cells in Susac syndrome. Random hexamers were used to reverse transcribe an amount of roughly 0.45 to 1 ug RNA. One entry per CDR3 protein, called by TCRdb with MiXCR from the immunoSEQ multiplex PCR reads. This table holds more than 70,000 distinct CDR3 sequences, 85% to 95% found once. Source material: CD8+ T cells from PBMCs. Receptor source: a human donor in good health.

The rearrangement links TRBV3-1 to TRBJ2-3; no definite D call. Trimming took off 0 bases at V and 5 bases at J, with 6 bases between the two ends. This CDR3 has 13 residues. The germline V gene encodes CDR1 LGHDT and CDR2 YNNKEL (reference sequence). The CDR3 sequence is CASSQDLRDTQYF. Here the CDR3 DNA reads TGTGCCAGCAGCCAAGATCTTAGAGATACGCAGTATTTT.

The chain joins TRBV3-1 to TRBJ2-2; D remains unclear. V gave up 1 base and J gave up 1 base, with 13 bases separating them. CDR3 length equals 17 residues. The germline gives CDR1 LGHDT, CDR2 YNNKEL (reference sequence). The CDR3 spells CASSQVEFPMNTGELFF. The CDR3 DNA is TGTGCCAGCAGCCAAGTGGAATTCCCGATGAACACCGGGGAGCTGTTTTTT.

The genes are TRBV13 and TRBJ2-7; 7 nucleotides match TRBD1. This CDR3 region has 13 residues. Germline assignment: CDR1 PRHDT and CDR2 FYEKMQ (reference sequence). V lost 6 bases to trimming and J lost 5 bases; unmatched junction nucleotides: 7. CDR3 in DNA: TGTGCCAGCAGTATGACAGGGACCCACGAGCAGTACTTC. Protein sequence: CASSMTGTHEQYF.

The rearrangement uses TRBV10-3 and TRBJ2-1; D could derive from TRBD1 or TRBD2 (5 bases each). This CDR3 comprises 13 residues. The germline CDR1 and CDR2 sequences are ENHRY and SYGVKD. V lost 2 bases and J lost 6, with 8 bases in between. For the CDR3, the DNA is TGTGCCATCAGTGAGAGGGACCTCAATGAGCAGTTCTTC. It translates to CAISERDLNEQFF.

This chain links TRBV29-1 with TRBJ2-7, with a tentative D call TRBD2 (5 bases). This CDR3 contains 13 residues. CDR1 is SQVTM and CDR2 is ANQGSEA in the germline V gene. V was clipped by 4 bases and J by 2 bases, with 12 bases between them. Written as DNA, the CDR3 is TGCAGCGTTGCCGTGGACGGGACCTACGAGCAGTACTTC. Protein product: CSVAVDGTYEQYF.